These T cell receptor beta chains were read from a single sample in a study of blood T cell repertoires in COVID-19. Sequencing was performed with immunoSEQ multiplex PCR; in TCRdb, only in-frame clones are kept and a portion is missing. The table lists 150,000 to 200,000 clones, approximately 80% of them singletons. Specimen: PBMCs or T cells enriched from blood (not recorded which). These receptors were collected from a woman aged 45 to 65 who had recovered from COVID-19. Both conserved end residues are part of each CDR3. Each record gives: CDR3 protein, CDR3 DNA, J gene, clone size, V gene, D gene. The D gene is left open where the match is weak. Clone size is given for some rows only: seen once, a few or many times, or a class if the clone is expanded.

CDR3aa: CASSLGGSGANVLTF
CDR3nt: TGTGCCAGCAGCTTAGGAGGTTCTGGGGCCAACGTCCTGACTTTC
j_gene: TRBJ2-6
abundance: NA
v_gene: TRBV7-9
d_gene: NA

CDR3aa: CASSKGDRRNEKLFF
CDR3nt: TGTGCCAGCAGCAAAGGGGACAGAAGGAATGAAAAACTGTTTTTT
j_gene: TRBJ1-4
abundance: NA
v_gene: TRBV21-1
d_gene: NA

CDR3aa: CASSPDRASNQPQHF
CDR3nt: TGTGCCAGCTCACCCGACAGGGCCAGCAATCAGCCCCAGCATTTT
j_gene: TRBJ1-5
abundance: NA
v_gene: TRBV18
d_gene: TRBD1

CDR3aa: CASSPTGARGEQYF
CDR3nt: TGTGCCAGCAGCCCAACAGGGGCCCGCGGGGAGCAGTACTTC
j_gene: TRBJ2-7
abundance: few
v_gene: TRBV3-1/TRBV3-2
d_gene: TRBD1

CDR3aa: CASSRASGTTLETQYF
CDR3nt: TGCGCCAGCAGCCGAGCCTCCGGGACTACCTTAGAGACCCAGTACTTC
j_gene: TRBJ2-5
abundance: NA
v_gene: TRBV4-1
d_gene: TRBD2

CDR3aa: CASSFQGTNTEAFF
CDR3nt: TGTGCCAGCAGTTTCCAGGGGACGAACACTGAAGCTTTCTTT
j_gene: TRBJ1-1
abundance: NA
v_gene: TRBV6-5
d_gene: NA

CDR3aa: CASSPGLVQDTQYF
CDR3nt: TGCGCCAGCAGCCCCGGACTAGTGCAAGATACGCAGTATTTT
j_gene: TRBJ2-3
abundance: few
v_gene: TRBV5-1
d_gene: TRBD2

CDR3aa: CASIPRDRGNNQPQHF
CDR3nt: TGTGCCAGCATCCCACGGGACAGGGGGAATAATCAGCCCCAGCATTTT
j_gene: TRBJ1-5
abundance: NA
v_gene: TRBV5-8
d_gene: TRBD1

CDR3aa: CASSGARVGGYTF
CDR3nt: TGCGCCAGCAGCGGGGCCAGGGTTGGTGGCTACACCTTC
j_gene: TRBJ1-2
abundance: NA
v_gene: TRBV4-3
d_gene: NA

CDR3aa: CASSFGDRAGDTQYF
CDR3nt: TGTGCCAGCAGCTTTGGGGACAGGGCGGGAGATACGCAGTATTTT
j_gene: TRBJ2-3
abundance: NA
v_gene: TRBV5-8
d_gene: TRBD1

CDR3aa: CASNRSNQPQHF
CDR3nt: TGTGCCAGCAATCGGAGCAATCAGCCCCAGCATTTT
j_gene: TRBJ1-5
abundance: once
v_gene: TRBV19
d_gene: NA

CDR3aa: CASSLVGGNEKLFF
CDR3nt: TGTGCCAGCAGCTTAGTGGGCGGGAATGAAAAACTGTTTTTT
j_gene: TRBJ1-4
abundance: NA
v_gene: TRBV11-2
d_gene: NA

CDR3aa: CASSLRGSYRRNTGELFF
CDR3nt: TGTGCCAGCAGCTTAAGAGGTTCCTACCGACGCAACACCGGGGAGCTGTTTTTT
j_gene: TRBJ2-2
abundance: NA
v_gene: TRBV11-2
d_gene: NA

CDR3aa: CASSPGVAGSYEQYF
CDR3nt: TGTGCCAGCAGCCCCGGGGTAGCGGGATCATACGAGCAGTACTTC
j_gene: TRBJ2-7
abundance: NA
v_gene: TRBV5-4
d_gene: TRBD2

CDR3aa: CASSRTVQPQHF
CDR3nt: TGTGCCAGCAGTAGGACAGTTCAGCCCCAGCATTTT
j_gene: TRBJ1-5
abundance: NA
v_gene: TRBV2
d_gene: NA

CDR3aa: CASSPQRALADTQYF
CDR3nt: TGTGCCAGCAGCCCTCAGCGGGCCCTCGCAGATACGCAGTATTTT
j_gene: TRBJ2-3
abundance: NA
v_gene: TRBV7-3
d_gene: NA

CDR3aa: CASMGDTISPLHF
CDR3nt: TGTGCCAGCATGGGGGACACCATTTCACCCCTCCACTTT
j_gene: TRBJ1-6
abundance: NA
v_gene: TRBV25-1
d_gene: NA